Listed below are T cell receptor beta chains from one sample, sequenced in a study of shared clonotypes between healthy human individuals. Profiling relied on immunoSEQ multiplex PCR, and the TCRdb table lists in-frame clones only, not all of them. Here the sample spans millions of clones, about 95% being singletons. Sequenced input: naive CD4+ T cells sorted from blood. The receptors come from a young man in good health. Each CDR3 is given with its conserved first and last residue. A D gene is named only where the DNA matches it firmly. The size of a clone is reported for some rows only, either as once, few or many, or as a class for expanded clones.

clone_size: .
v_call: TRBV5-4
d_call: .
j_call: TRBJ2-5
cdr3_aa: CASTLGGSSQTQYF
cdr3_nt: TGTGCCAGCACCCTGGGTGGTAGCAGTCAGACCCAGTACTTC

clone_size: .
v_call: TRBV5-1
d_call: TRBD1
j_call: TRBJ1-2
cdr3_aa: CASSFDRAYYGYTF
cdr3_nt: TGCGCCAGCAGCTTCGACAGGGCGTACTATGGCTACACCTTC

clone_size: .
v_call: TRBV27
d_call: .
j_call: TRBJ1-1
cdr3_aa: CASRDDVRGNTEAFF
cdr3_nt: TGTGCCAGCAGGGATGACGTAAGGGGGAACACTGAAGCTTTCTTT

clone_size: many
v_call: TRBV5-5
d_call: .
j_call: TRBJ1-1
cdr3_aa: CASSLIGQFEAFF
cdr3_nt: TGTGCCAGCAGCCTCATTGGACAGTTCGAAGCTTTCTTT

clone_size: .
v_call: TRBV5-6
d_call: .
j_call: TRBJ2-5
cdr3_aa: CASSSNLRGYQETQYF
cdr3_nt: TGTGCCAGCAGCAGCAATCTCCGGGGGTACCAAGAGACCCAGTACTTC

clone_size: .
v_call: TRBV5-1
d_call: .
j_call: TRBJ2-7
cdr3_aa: CASSLEGGSLYYEQYF
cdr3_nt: TGCGCCAGCAGCTTGGAGGGGGGAAGCTTGTACTACGAGCAGTACTTC

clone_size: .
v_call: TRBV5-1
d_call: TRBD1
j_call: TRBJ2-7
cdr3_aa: CASRGTGVQYF
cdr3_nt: TGCGCCAGCAGGGGGACAGGGGTACAGTACTTC

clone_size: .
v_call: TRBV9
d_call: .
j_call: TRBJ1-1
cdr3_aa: CASSVATVNTEAFF
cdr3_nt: TGTGCCAGCAGCGTCGCGACAGTAAACACTGAAGCTTTCTTT

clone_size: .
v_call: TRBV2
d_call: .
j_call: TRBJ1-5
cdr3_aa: CASTQGNQPQHF
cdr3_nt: TGTGCCAGCACCCAGGGCAATCAGCCCCAGCATTTT

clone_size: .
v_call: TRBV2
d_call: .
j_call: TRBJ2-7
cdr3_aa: CASSEWHSYEQYF
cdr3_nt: TGTGCCAGCAGTGAGTGGCATTCCTACGAGCAGTACTTC

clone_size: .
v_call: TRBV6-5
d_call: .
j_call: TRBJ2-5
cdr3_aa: CASKGTTEWETQYF
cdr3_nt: TGTGCCAGCAAAGGGACGACAGAATGGGAGACCCAGTACTTC

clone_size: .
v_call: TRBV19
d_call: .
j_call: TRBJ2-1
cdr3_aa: CASSGTPAVDEQFF
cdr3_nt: TGTGCCAGTAGTGGGACACCGGCGGTGGATGAGCAGTTCTTC

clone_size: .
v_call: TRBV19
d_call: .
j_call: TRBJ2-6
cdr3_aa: CASSREAVLSGANVLTF
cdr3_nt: TGTGCCAGTAGCAGGGAAGCCGTCCTCTCTGGGGCCAACGTCCTGACTTTC

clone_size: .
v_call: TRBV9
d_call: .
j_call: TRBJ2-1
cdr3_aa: CASSVSRDPLNEQFF
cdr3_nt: TGTGCCAGCAGCGTAAGCCGGGACCCTCTCAATGAGCAGTTCTTC

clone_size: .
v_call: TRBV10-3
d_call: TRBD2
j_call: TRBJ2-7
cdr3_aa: CAIRPGLAGSYEQYF
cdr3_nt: TGTGCCATCAGACCGGGACTAGCAGGGTCCTACGAGCAGTACTTC

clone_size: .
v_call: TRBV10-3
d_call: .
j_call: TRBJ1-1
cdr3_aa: CAISDGMNTEAFF
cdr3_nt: TGTGCCATCAGTGACGGGATGAACACTGAAGCTTTCTTT

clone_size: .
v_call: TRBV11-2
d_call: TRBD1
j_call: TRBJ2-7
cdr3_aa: CASSLIPRRGQHEQYF
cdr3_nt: TGTGCCAGCAGCTTAATTCCCCGCAGGGGGCAGCACGAGCAGTACTTC

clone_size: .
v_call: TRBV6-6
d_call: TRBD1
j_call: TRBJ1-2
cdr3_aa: CATDLGTANYGYTF
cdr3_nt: TGTGCCACGGACCTCGGGACAGCTAACTATGGCTACACCTTC

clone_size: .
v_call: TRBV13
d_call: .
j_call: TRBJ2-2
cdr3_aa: CASSPPTYTGELFF
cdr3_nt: TGTGCCAGCAGCCCCCCAACCTACACCGGGGAGCTGTTTTTT

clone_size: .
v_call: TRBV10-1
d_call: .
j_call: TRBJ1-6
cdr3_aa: CASSERRGNNSPLHF
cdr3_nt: TGCGCCAGCAGTGAGAGAAGGGGCAATAATTCACCCCTCCACTTT

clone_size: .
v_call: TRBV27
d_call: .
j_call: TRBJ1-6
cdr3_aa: CASSFGRDNSPLHF
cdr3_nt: TGTGCCAGCAGTTTCGGGAGGGATAATTCACCCCTCCACTTT

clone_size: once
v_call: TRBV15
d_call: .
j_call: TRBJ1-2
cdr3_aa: CATSRDRQDTVYGYTF
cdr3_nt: TGTGCCACCAGCAGAGATAGGCAGGATACGGTCTATGGCTACACCTTC

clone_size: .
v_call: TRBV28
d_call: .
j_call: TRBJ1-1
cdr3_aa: CASSPAGNTEAFF
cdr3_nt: TGTGCCAGCAGTCCGGCGGGGAACACTGAAGCTTTCTTT

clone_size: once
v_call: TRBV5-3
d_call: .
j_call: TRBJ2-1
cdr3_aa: CARARTCRSKQFF
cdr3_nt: TGTGCCAGGGCAAGGACTTGCCGATCGAAGCAGTTCTTC

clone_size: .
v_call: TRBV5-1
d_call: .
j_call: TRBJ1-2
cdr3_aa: CASSLWGKDYGYTF
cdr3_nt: TGCGCCAGCAGCTTGTGGGGCAAGGACTATGGCTACACCTTC

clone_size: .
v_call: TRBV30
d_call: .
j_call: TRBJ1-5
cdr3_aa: CAWSRDVGNQPQHF
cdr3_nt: TGTGCCTGGAGCCGGGACGTCGGCAATCAGCCCCAGCATTTT

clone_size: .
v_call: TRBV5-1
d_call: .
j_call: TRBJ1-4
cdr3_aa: CASSVWAREKLFF
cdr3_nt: TGCGCCAGCAGCGTTTGGGCTCGGGAAAAACTGTTTTTT

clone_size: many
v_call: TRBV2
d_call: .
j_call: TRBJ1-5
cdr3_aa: CASSEARGPNQPQHF
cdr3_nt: TGTGCCAGCAGTGAAGCGAGGGGTCCCAATCAGCCCCAGCATTTT

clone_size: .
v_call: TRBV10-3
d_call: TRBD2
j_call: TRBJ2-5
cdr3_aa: CAISSGTSLRETQYF
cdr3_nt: TGTGCCATCAGCTCCGGGACTAGCTTACGAGAGACCCAGTACTTC

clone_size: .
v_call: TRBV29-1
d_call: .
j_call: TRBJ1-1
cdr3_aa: CSVENYGTRGTEAFF
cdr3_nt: TGCAGCGTTGAAAACTACGGGACAAGAGGGACTGAAGCTTTCTTT

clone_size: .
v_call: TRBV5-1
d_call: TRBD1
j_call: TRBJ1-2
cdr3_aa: CASSKEGAYGYTF
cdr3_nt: TGCGCCAGCAGCAAGGAGGGGGCCTATGGCTACACCTTC

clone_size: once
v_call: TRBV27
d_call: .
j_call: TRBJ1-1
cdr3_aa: CASSLSRQNTEAFF
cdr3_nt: TGTGCCAGCAGTTTATCCAGACAGAACACTGAAGCTTTCTTT

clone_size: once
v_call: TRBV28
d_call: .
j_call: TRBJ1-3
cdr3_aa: CASSLGQMSSGNTIYF
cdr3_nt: TGTGCCAGCAGTTTGGGGCAGATGAGCTCTGGAAACACCATATATTTT

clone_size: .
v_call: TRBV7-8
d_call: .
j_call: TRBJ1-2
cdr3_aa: CASSFTPGRTGDGYTF
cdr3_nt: TGTGCCAGCAGCTTTACTCCGGGACGCACGGGTGATGGCTACACCTTC

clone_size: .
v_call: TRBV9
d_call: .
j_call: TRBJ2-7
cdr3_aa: CASSVDGGDFEQYF
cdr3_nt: TGTGCCAGCAGCGTAGATGGAGGGGACTTCGAGCAGTACTTC

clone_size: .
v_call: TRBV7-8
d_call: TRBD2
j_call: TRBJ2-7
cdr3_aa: CASSLAGRGLAGAWRNEQYF
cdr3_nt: TGTGCCAGCAGCTTAGCGGGTAGGGGACTAGCGGGAGCTTGGCGAAACGAGCAGTACTTC

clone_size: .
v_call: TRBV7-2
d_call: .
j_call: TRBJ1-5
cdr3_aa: CASSFGPFSINQPQHF
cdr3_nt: TGTGCCAGCAGCTTCGGACCCTTTAGCATTAATCAGCCCCAGCATTTT

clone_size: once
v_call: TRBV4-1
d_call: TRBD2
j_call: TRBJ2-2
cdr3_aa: CASSRGLAGGPGTGELFF
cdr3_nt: TGCGCCAGCAGCCGCGGACTAGCGGGGGGGCCTGGCACCGGGGAGCTGTTTTTT

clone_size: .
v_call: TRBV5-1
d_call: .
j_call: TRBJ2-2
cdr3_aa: CASSLGRTGELFF
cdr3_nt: TGCGCCAGCAGCTTGGGACGGACCGGGGAGCTGTTTTTT

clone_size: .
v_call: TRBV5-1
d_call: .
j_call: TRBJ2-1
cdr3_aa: CASSPLSFGEQFF
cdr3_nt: TGCGCCAGCAGTCCGCTCAGCTTCGGGGAGCAGTTCTTC

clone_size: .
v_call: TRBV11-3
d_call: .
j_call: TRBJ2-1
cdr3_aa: CASSLGNRQRMQFF
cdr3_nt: TGTGCCAGCAGCTTAGGGAACCGACAGCGTATGCAGTTCTTC

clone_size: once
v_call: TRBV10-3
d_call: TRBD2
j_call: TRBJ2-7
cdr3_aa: CAIRGLAGDSYEQYF
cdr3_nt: TGTGCCATCAGGGGACTAGCGGGGGACTCCTACGAGCAGTACTTC

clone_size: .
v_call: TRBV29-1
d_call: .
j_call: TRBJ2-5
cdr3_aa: CSVEDLWGTGQETQYF
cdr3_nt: TGCAGCGTTGAAGATCTCTGGGGCACGGGCCAAGAGACCCAGTACTTC

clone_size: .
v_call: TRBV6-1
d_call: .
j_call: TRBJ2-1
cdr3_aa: CAIRRNEQFF
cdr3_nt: TGTGCCATTAGGCGGAATGAGCAGTTCTTC

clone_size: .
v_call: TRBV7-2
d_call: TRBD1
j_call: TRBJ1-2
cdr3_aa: CASSSTGKGYTF
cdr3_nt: TGTGCCAGCAGCTCGACAGGGAAAGGCTACACCTTC

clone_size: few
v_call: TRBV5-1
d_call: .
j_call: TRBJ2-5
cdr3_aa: CASSLDLRRLLQETQYF
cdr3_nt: TGCGCCAGCAGCTTGGATCTCAGGCGCCTCCTCCAAGAGACCCAGTACTTC

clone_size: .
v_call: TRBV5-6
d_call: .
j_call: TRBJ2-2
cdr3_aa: CASSPGTLINTGELFF
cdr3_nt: TGTGCCAGCAGCCCCGGGACACTAATTAACACCGGGGAGCTGTTTTTT

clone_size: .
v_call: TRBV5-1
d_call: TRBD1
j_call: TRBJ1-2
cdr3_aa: CASSLYPTGDPNYGYTF
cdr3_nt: TGCGCCAGCAGCCTATACCCTACAGGGGACCCTAACTATGGCTACACCTTC

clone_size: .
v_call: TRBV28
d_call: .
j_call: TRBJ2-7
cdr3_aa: CASSLLGGSYEQYF
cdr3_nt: TGTGCCAGCAGTTTATTGGGGGGTTCCTACGAGCAGTACTTC

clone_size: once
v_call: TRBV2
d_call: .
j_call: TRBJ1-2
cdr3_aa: CASQSEQGPYYGYTF
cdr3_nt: TGTGCCAGCCAATCGGAACAGGGACCATACTATGGCTACACCTTC

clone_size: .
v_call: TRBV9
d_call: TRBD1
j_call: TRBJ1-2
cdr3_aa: CASTRGQGALGYTF
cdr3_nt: TGTGCCAGCACGAGGGGACAGGGGGCGCTCGGCTACACCTTC

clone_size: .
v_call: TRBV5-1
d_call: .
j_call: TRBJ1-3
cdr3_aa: CASSPMTGSSGNTIYF
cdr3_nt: TGCGCCAGCAGCCCGATGACAGGTTCCTCTGGAAACACCATATATTTT

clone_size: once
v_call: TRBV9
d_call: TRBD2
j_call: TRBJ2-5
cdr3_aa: CASSPGTSGGAKETQYF
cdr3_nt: TGTGCCAGCAGCCCCGGGACTAGCGGGGGGGCTAAGGAGACCCAGTACTTC